Listed here are 14 T cell receptor beta chains from one sample, sequenced in a study of OX40 agonist ivuxolimab in advanced cancers. Produced via immunoSEQ multiplex PCR; TCRdb's table is partial and in-frame only. The sample comprises 69,000 or so clones, approximately 88% of which are singletons, and over 0.55% rests with the top ten. The input for sequencing was CD4+ or CD8+ T cells sorted from blood, taken in a trial of the OX40 agonist ivuxolimab. These receptors were taken from an adult with an advanced solid tumor such as melanoma, head and neck, liver or kidney cancer.

V is TRBV11-2 and J is TRBJ2-7, with D tentatively TRBD1 (6 bases). This CDR3 has 15 amino acids. In germline, CDR1 is SGHAT, CDR2 FQNNGV. Between the trimmed V and J ends, which lost 1 base and 0 bases, there was a span of 10 bases. The CDR3 nucleotides are TGTGCCAGCAGCTTAGTCGGACAGAGCTCCTACGAGCAGTACTTC. This gives the protein CASSLVGQSSYEQYF.

This chain connects TRBV10-2 to TRBJ1-1, with TRBD1 matching over 9 bases. Trimming removed 5 bases from V and 11 bases from J; junction bases left unmatched: 9. The length of the CDR3 is 13 residues. CDR1 and CDR2 (germline): WSHSY, SAAADI. CDR3 coding DNA: TGCGCCAGCAGTCCCGGGACAGGGTATCAGGCTTTCTTT. This sequence encodes CASSPGTGYQAFF.

This clone is a singleton in its sample. V gene TRBV7-9 combines with J gene TRBJ2-5, with 8 nucleotides matching TRBD1. There are 16 residues in the CDR3. Trimming took 5 bases from V and 2 from J; bases not matched to a gene: 10. Germline CDR1 reads SEHNR; CDR2 reads FQNEAQ (reference sequence). The CDR3 sequence: CASSQGAGGEQETQYF. The CDR3 nucleotides read TGTGCCAGCAGCCAGGGGGCCGGGGGAGAGCAAGAGACCCAGTACTTC.

V gene TRBV7-9 combines with J gene TRBJ2-7; TRBD1 matches 10 bases. The germline gives CDR1 SEHNR, CDR2 FQNEAQ (reference sequence). V was pared by 3 bases and J by 6 bases, with 11 bases of the junction left unmatched. The CDR3 has 16 residues. Written as DNA, the CDR3 is TGTGCCAGCAGCTTGGGGACAGGGGTTCCGTCGGGCGAGCAGTACTTC. It specifies CASSLGTGVPSGEQYF.

V usage is TRBV27 and J usage is TRBJ1-2, with D unresolved. CDR3 length: 16 amino acids. The V gene's germline CDR1 is MNHEY and CDR2 SMNVEV (reference sequence). Trimming took off 4 bases at V and 0 bases at J, with 15 bases between the two ends. CDR3 DNA: TGTGCCAGCAGTTCGCTCAGAGAGAGAGCTAACTATGGCTACACCTTC. It encodes CASSSLRERANYGYTF.

The chain employs TRBV5-6 and TRBJ1-1, with 7 bases matching TRBD1. V shed 2 bases, J shed 3 bases, and the junction held 4 bases outside the gene matches. In germline, CDR1 is SGHDT, CDR2 YYEEEE. This CDR3 has 14 residues. The CDR3 bases are TGTGCCAGCAGCTTCCAGGGGGGGGACACTGAAGCTTTCTTT. It is translated as CASSFQGGDTEAFF.

The chain uses TRBV5-1 and TRBJ1-1; weak D call: TRBD1 (5 bases). The CDR3 loop spans 15 amino acids. Trimming shortened V by 5 bases and J by 0 bases, and 14 bases separated the two germline ends. CDR1 is SGHRS, CDR2 YFSETQ, per germline. The CDR3 DNA is TGCGCCAGCAGTTCATTCGGACAACTGAACACTGAAGCTTTCTTT. This sequence encodes CASSSFGQLNTEAFF.

As concerns this clone: The germline gene is not matched at one end of the junction; a read error may be the cause. CDR3 region: CASSDRSDNGFF. The CDR3 DNA is TGTGCCAGCAGTGATCGCTCGGACAACGGGTTCTTC. V gene TRBV2 combines with J gene TRBJ1-2; D is perhaps TRBD1 (5 bases). CDR1 SNHLY and CDR2 FYNNEI come from the germline V gene. This CDR3 has 12 amino acids.

V and J are TRBV4-1 and TRBJ2-5, with TRBD2 identical over 10 bases. Trimming cost V 0 bases and J 4 bases; bases outside gene matches: 5. In germline, CDR1 is MGHRA, CDR2 YSYEKL. The CDR3 has 16 amino acids. The CDR3 coding sequence is TGCGCCAGCAGCCAAGATCCGGGACTAGCGAGAGAGACCCAGTACTTC. This codes for CASSQDPGLARETQYF.

The chain recombines TRBV9 with TRBJ2-2, with D possibly matching TRBD1 (5 bases). Germline loops: CDR1 SGDLS, CDR2 YYNGEE. V was clipped by 3 bases and J by 4 bases, with 10 bases between them. This CDR3 has 14 residues. The CDR3 nucleotides are TGTGCCAGCAGCGGGCGACAGCCCACCGGGGAGCTGTTTTTT. Its protein product is CASSGRQPTGELFF.

This sequence joins TRBV7-9 and TRBJ2-7; 9 bases are a match to TRBD1. This CDR3 is 16 amino acids long. J was trimmed by 3 bases and V by 5 bases; bases with no gene match: 11. Germline-derived CDR1 and CDR2 are SEHNR and FQNEAQ (reference sequence). The CDR3 spells CASSPLATGGNYEQYF. The CDR3 DNA sequence: TGTGCCAGCAGCCCTCTCGCGACAGGGGGGAACTACGAGCAGTACTTC. Using reference TRBV7-9 and TRBJ2-7 for the parts outside the CDR3, the full variable domain is DTGVSQNPRHKITKRGQNVTFRCDPISEHNRLYWYRQTLGQGPEFLTYFQNEAQLEKSRLLSDRFSAERPKGSFSTLEIQRTEQGDSAMYLCASSPLATGGNYEQYFGPGTRLTVT.

The chain employs TRBV19 and TRBJ2-2; D unresolved. V lost 5 bases, J lost 4 bases, and 8 bases lay in between. The germline CDR1 and CDR2 sequences are LNHDA and SQIVND (reference sequence). The CDR3 sequence is 13 residues long. This chain's CDR3 is CASSVISTGELFF. As DNA, the CDR3 is TGTGCCAGTAGTGTCATTTCCACCGGGGAGCTGTTTTTT.

The chain has TRBV20-1 and TRBJ1-1; D is undetermined. The germline CDR1 and CDR2 sequences are DFQATT and SNEGSKA (reference sequence). V shed 3 bases and J shed 4 bases, with 6 bases lying between them. This CDR3 contains 11 residues. The CDR3 protein is CSASKVTEAFF. The CDR3 DNA follows: TGCAGTGCTAGTAAGGTCACTGAAGCTTTCTTT.

The chain couples TRBV5-6 to TRBJ2-1; no firm D call. The germline gives CDR1 SGHDT, CDR2 YYEEEE. The CDR3 is made up of 14 amino acids. V gave up 4 bases and J gave up 8 bases, with 16 bases separating them. The CDR3, as DNA: TGTGCCAGCAGCCCCAAGGCCAGGTTCCATGAGCAGTTCTTC. This encodes CASSPKARFHEQFF. Combining the CDR3 with reference TRBV5-6 and TRBJ2-1 gives the whole variable domain DAGVTQSPTHLIKTRGQQVTLRCSPKSGHDTVSWYQQALGQGPQFIFQYYEEEERQRGNFPDRFSGHQFPNYSSELNVNALLLGDSALYLCASSPKARFHEQFFGPGTRLTVL.